This record looks at one T cell receptor (beta chain) sequence and its context. This record belongs to a study of blood T cell repertoires in COVID-19. The repertoire was sequenced with immunoSEQ multiplex PCR; TCRdb's copy has only in-frame clones and lacks some. The repertoire consists of 100,000 to 150,000 clones, with under 95% occurring once and the leading ten covering about 4%. With 1 base clipped from V and 4 bases from J, the junction kept 3 bases outside the gene matches. This CDR3 has 15 amino acids. Germline lookup yields CDR1 MNHNS and CDR2 SASEGT. The sample taken for sequencing was peripheral blood. This TCR came from a man aged 50 to 60 with active COVID-19. V gene TRBV6-1 combines with J gene TRBJ1-5; 8 nucleotides match TRBD1. The CDR3 here is CASSEGQGPNQPQHF. Written as DNA, the CDR3 is TGTGCCAGCAGTGAAGGACAGGGGCCAAATCAGCCCCAGCATTTT.